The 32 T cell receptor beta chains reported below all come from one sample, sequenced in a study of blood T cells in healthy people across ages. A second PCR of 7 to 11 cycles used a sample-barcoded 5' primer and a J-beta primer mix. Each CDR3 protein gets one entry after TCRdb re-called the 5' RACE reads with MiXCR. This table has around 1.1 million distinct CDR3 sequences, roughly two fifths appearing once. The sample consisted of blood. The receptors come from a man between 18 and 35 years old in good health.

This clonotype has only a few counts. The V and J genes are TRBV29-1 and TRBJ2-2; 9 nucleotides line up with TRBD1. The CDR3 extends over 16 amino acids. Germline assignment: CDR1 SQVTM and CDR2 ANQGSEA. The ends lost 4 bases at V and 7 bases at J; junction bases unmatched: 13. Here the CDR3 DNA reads TGCAGCGTTGTGTGGACGGAACAGGGGGCAATCGGGGAGCTGTTTTTT. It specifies CSVVWTEQGAIGELFF.

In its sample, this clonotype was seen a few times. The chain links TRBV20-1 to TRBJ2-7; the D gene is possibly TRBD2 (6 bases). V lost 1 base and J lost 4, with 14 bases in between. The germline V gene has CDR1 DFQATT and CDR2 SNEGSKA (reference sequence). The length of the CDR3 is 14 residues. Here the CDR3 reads CSARGDSRFYEQYF. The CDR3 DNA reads TGCAGTGCTAGAGGGGACTCCCGGTTTTACGAGCAGTACTTC.

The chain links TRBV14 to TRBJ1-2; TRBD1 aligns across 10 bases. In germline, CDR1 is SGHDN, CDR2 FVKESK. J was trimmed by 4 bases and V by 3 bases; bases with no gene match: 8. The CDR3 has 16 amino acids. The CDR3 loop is CASSQGGQGITYGYTF. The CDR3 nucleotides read TGTGCCAGCAGCCAGGGGGGACAGGGGATTACCTATGGCTACACCTTC.

The CDR3 is CSARSTGGVFPEAFF. In nucleotides, the CDR3 is TGCAGTGCTAGGTCTACAGGGGGCGTCTTCCCTGAAGCTTTCTTT. The genes are TRBV20-1 and TRBJ1-1; 9 bases align to TRBD1. The V gene's germline CDR1 is DFQATT and CDR2 SNEGSKA (reference sequence). This CDR3 is 15 amino acids long. V shed 3 bases, J shed 6 bases, and the junction held 11 bases outside the gene matches.

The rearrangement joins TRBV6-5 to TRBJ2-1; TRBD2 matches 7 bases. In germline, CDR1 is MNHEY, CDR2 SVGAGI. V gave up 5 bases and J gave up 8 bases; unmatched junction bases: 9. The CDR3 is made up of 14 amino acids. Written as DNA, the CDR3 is TGTGCCAGCAGTGACCGGGACTACGGGCATGAGCAGTTCTTC. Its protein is CASSDRDYGHEQFF.

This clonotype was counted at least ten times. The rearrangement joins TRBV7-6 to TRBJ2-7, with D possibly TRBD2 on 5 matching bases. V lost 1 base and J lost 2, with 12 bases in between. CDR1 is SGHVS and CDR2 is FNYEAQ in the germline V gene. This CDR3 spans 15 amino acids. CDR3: CASSLEAGGTYEQYF. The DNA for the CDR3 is TGTGCCAGCAGCTTAGAGGCAGGAGGTACCTACGAGCAGTACTTC.

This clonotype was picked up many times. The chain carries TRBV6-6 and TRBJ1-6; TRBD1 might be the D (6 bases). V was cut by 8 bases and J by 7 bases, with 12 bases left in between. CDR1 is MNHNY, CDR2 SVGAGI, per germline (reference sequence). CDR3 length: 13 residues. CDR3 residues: CASSDRLNSPLHF. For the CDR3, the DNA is TGTGCCAGCTCCGACAGGCTCAATTCACCCCTCCACTTT.

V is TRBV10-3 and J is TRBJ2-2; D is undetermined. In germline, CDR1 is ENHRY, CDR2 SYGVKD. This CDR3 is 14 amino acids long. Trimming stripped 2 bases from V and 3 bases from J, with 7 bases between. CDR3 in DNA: TGTGCCATCAGTGAGACCAGAGACACCGGGGAGCTGTTTTTT. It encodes CAISETRDTGELFF.

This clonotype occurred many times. This chain's CDR3 is CASRTGTGSDEQYF. CDR3 sequence (DNA): TGTGCCAGCAGAACCGGGACAGGGTCCGACGAGCAGTACTTC. The chain couples TRBV12-3 or TRBV12-4 to TRBJ2-7, with TRBD1 identical over 9 bases. The V gene end was trimmed by 6 bases and the J gene end by 5 bases; junction bases not matched to a gene: 8. This CDR3 has 14 amino acids.

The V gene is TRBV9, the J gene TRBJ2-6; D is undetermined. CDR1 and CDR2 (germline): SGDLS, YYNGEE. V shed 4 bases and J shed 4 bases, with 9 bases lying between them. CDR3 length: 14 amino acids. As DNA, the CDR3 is TGTGCCAGCAGCCTTAGAAAAGGGGCCAACGTCCTGACTTTC. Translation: CASSLRKGANVLTF.

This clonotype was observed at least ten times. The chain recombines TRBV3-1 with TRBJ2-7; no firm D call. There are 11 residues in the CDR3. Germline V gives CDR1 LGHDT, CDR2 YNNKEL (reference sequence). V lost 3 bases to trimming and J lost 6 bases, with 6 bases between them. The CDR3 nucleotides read TGTGCCAGCAGCCAGGTCGGCGAGCAGTACTTC. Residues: CASSQVGEQYF.

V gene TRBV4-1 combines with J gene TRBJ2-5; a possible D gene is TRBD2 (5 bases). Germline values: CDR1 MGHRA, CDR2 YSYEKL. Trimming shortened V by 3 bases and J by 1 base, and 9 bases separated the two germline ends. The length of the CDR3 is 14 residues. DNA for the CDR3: TGCGCCAGCAGCCAGGGGAGACTCCAAGAGACCCAGTACTTC. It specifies CASSQGRLQETQYF.

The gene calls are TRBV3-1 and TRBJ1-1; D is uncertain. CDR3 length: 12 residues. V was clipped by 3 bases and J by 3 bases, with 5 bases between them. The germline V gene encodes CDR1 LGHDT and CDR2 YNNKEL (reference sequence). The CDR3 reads CASSQAHTEAFF. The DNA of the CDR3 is TGTGCCAGCAGCCAGGCGCACACTGAAGCTTTCTTT.

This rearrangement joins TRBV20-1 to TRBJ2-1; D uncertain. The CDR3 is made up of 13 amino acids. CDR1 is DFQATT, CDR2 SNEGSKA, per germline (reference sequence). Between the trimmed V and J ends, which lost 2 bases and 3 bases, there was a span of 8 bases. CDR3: CSARMVLYNEQFF. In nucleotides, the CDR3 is TGCAGTGCTAGAATGGTTCTCTACAATGAGCAGTTCTTC.

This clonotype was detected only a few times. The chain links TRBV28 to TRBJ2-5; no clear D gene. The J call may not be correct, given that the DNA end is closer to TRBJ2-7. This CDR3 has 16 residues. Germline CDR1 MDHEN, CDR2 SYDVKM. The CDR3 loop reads CASRRLGADPSYEQYF. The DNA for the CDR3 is TGTGCCAGCAGGCGACTCGGCGCAGACCCATCCTACGAGCAGTACTTC.

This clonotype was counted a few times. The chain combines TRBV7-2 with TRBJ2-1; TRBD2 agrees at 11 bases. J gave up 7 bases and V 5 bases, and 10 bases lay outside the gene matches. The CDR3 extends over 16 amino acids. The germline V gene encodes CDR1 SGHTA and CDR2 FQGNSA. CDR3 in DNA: TGTGCCAGCAGCCCACATAGCGGGGGGGCCCTAAATGAGCAGTTCTTC. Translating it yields CASSPHSGGALNEQFF.

CDR3 region: CASESLDMRTEAFF. DNA for the CDR3: TGTGCCAGCGAGTCTCTGGATATGAGGACTGAAGCTTTCTTT. This chain links TRBV6-6 with TRBJ1-1, with D uncertain. Between the trimmed V and J ends, which lost 8 bases and 5 bases, there was a span of 18 bases. This CDR3 region has 14 residues. Looked up from germline, CDR1 is MNHNY and CDR2 is SVGAGI (reference sequence).

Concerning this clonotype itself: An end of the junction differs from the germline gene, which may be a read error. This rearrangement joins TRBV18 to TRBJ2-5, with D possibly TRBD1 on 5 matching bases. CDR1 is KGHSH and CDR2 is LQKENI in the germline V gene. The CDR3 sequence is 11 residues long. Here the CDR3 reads CASSQGWTKYF. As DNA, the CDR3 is TGTGCCAGCTCACAGGGGTGGACCAAGTACTTC. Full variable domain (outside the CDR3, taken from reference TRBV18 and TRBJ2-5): NAGVMQNPRHLVRRRGQEARLRCSPMKGHSHVYWYRQLPEEGLKFMVYLQKENIIDESGMPKERFSAEFPKEGPSILRIQQVVRGDSAAYFCASSQGWTKYFGPGTRLLVL.

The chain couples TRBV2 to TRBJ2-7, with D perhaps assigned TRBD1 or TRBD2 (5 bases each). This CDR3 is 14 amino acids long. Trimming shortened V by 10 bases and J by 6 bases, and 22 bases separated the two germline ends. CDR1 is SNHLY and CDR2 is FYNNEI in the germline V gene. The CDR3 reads CATKRDGDLGEQYF. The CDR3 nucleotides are TGTGCCACCAAAAGGGACGGGGATTTAGGCGAGCAGTACTTC.

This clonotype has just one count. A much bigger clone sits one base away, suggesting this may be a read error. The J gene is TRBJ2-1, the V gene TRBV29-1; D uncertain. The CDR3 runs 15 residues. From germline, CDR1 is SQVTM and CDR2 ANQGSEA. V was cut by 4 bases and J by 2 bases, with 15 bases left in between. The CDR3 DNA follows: TGCAGCGTTGGATGGTTCCCCTCCCCCTACAATGAGCAGTTCTTC. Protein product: CSVGWFPSPYNEQFF.

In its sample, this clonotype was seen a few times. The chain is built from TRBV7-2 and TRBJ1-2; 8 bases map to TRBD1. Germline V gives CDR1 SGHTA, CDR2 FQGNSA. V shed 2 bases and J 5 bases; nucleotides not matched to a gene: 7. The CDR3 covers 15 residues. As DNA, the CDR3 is TGTGCCAGCAGCTTACAGGGGGCAGTAGGATATGGCTACACCTTC. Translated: CASSLQGAVGYGYTF.

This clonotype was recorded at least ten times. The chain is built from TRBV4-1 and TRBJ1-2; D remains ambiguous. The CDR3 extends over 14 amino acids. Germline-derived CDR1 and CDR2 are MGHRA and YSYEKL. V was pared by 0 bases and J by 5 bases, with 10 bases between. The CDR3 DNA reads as TGCGCCAGCAGCCAAGATCGGGGTCTTTATGGCTACACCTTC. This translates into CASSQDRGLYGYTF.

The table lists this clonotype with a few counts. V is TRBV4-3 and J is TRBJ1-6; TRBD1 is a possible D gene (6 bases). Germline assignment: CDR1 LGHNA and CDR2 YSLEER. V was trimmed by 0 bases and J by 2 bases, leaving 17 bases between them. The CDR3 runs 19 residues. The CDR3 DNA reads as TGCGCCAGCAGCCAAGAGATTGACGGGGGGCGCGCCTATAATTCACCCCTCCACTTT. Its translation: CASSQEIDGGRAYNSPLHF.

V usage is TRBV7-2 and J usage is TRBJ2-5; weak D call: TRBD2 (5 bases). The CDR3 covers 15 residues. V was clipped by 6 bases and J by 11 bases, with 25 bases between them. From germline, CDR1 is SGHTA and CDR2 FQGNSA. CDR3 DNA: TGTGCCAGCAGGACGTATGAGGGAAAATACAATGAGCAGTACTTC. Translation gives CASRTYEGKYNEQYF.

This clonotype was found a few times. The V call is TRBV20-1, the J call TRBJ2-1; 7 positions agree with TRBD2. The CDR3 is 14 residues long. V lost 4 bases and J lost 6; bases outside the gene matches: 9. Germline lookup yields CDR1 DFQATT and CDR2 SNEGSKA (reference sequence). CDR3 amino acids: CSAIPRGFLNEQFF. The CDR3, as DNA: TGCAGTGCTATCCCGCGGGGGTTTCTCAATGAGCAGTTCTTC.

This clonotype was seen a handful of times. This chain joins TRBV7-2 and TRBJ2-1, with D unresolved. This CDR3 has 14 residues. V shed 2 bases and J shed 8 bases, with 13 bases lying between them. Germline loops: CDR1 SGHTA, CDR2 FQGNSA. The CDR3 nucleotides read TGTGCCAGCAGCTTAAACGACCTGACGGATGAGCAGTTCTTC. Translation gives CASSLNDLTDEQFF.

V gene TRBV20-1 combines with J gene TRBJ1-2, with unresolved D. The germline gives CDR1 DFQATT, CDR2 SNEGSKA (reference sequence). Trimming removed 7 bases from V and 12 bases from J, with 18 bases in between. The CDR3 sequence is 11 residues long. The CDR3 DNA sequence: TGCAGTGTTATCCCCCATGCGTTCGACACCTTC. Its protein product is CSVIPHAFDTF.

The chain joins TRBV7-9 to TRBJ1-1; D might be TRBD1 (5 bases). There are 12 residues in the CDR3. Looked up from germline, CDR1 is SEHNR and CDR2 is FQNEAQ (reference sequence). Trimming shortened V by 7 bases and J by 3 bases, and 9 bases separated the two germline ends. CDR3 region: CASKKGYTEAFF. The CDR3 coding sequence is TGTGCCAGCAAAAAGGGGTACACTGAAGCTTTCTTT.

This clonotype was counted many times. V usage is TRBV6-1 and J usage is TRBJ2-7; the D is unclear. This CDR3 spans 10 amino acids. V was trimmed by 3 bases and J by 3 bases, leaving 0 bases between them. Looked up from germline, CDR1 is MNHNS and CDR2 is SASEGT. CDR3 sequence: CASSDYEQYF. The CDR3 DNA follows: TGTGCCAGCAGTGACTACGAGCAGTACTTC.

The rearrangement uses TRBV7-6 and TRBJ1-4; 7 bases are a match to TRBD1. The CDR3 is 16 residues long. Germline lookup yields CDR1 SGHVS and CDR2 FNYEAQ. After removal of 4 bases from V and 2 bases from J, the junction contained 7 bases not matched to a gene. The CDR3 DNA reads TGTGCCAGCAGCTCGACAGGGACAGTGACTAATGAAAAACTGTTTTTT. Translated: CASSSTGTVTNEKLFF.

The CDR3 nucleotides read TGTGCCAGCAGGCCCAGGGACAATAACTATGGCTACACCTTC. Amino acid sequence: CASRPRDNNYGYTF. The chain has TRBV3-1 and TRBJ1-2, with D possibly TRBD1 on 6 matching bases. This CDR3 comprises 14 residues. Germline loops: CDR1 LGHDT, CDR2 YNNKEL (reference sequence). V was clipped by 6 bases and J by 1 base, with 12 bases between them. The whole variable domain, remainder taken from reference TRBV3-1 and TRBJ1-2, is DTAVSQTPKYLVTQMGNDKSIKCEQNLGHDTMYWYKQDSKKFLKIMFSYNNKELIINETVPNRFSPKSPDKAHLNLHINSLELGDSAVYFCASRPRDNNYGYTFGSGTRLTVV.

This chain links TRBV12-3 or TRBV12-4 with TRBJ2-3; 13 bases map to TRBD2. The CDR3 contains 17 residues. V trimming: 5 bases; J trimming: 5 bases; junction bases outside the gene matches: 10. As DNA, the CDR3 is TGTGCCAGCAGTGGACTAGCGGGGGACAACGAGGAAGATACGCAGTATTTT. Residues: CASSGLAGDNEEDTQYF.